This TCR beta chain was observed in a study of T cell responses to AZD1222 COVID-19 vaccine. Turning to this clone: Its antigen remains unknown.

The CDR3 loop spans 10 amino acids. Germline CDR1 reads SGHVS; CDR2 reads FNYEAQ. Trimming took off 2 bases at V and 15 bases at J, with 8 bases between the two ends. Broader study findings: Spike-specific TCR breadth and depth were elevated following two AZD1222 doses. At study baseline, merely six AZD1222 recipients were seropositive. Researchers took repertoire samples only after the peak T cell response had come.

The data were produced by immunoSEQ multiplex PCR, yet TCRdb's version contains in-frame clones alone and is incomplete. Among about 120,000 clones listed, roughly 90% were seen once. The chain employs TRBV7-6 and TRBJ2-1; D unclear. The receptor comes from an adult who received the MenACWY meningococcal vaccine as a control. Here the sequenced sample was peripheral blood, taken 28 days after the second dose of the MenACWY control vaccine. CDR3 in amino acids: CASSLSYPFF. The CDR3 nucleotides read TGTGCCAGCAGCTTAAGCTATCCGTTCTTC.